A selection of T cell receptor beta chains follows, all from one sample in a study of neoadjuvant nivolumab and ipilimumab in lung cancer. Using immunoSEQ multiplex PCR, the repertoire was profiled, and TCRdb retains in-frame clones only, with some absent. In the table there are under 20,000 clones, more than 75% of which are singletons. The sequenced sample was peripheral blood, obtained before neoadjuvant nivolumab, alone or with ipilimumab. These receptors all come from an adult with non-small cell lung cancer. Both conserved end residues are part of each CDR3. A D gene is named only where the DNA matches it firmly. Clone size is given for some rows only: seen once, a few or many times, or a class if the clone is expanded.

d_gene,abundance,j_gene,v_gene,CDR3nt,CDR3aa
TRBD1,-,TRBJ1-2,TRBV5-6,TGTGCCAGCAGCACCGGGACAGGCTCCTATGGCTACACCTTC,CASSTGTGSYGYTF
-,once,TRBJ1-1,TRBV5-1,TGCGCCAGCAGCTTGGAGACAGGTGCGAGAAACACTGAAGCTTTCTTT,CASSLETGARNTEAFF
TRBD1,-,TRBJ2-7,TRBV11-2,TGTGCCAGCAGCACCATTCCGGGACAGGAAACCTACGAGCAGTACTTC,CASSTIPGQETYEQYF
-,-,TRBJ2-7,TRBV15,TGTGCCACCAGCAGCCCCGCTTCGGGGCTCGAGCAGTACTTC,CATSSPASGLEQYF
TRBD1,-,TRBJ1-3,TRBV6-5,TGTGCCAGCAGTTACAGGGGGCTCTCTGGAAACACCATATATTTT,CASSYRGLSGNTIYF
-,-,TRBJ1-2,TRBV2,TGTGCCAGCACCACAAGAACGAGTAACTATGGCTACACCTTC,CASTTRTSNYGYTF
TRBD2,-,TRBJ2-1,TRBV7-2,TGTGCCAGCAGCCGCCGGACTAGCGGGAGCCCATCGGAGCAGTTCTTC,CASSRRTSGSPSEQFF
TRBD1,-,TRBJ1-5,TRBV2,TGTGCCAGCAGTGAGGCAGGGGGGCGGCGCAATCAGCCCCAGCATTTT,CASSEAGGRRNQPQHF
TRBD1,-,TRBJ2-2,TRBV6-1,TGTGCCAGCAGTGAAACAGGGGAAATGACCGGGGAGCTGTTTTTT,CASSETGEMTGELFF
-,-,TRBJ1-4,TRBV5-1,TGCGCCAGCAGCTTGGGCTCGGCCGAGGAAAAACTGTTTTTT,CASSLGSAEEKLFF
TRBD1,-,TRBJ1-4,TRBV18,TGTGCCAGCTTCACAGGGACAGGGAATGAAAAACTGTTTTTT,CASFTGTGNEKLFF
-,-,TRBJ2-7,TRBV7-9,TGTGCCAGCAGCGCGGAGATCTCCTACGAGCAGTACTTC,CASSAEISYEQYF
TRBD2,-,TRBJ2-5,TRBV30,TGTGCCTGGAGTGTACAAGGTAGCGGGAGAGAGACCCAGTACTTC,CAWSVQGSGRETQYF
TRBD1,few,TRBJ2-7,TRBV6-5,TGTGCCAGCAGCGCCGGACAGGGAGGCTACGAGCAGTACTTC,CASSAGQGGYEQYF
-,-,TRBJ2-1,TRBV4-2,TGTGCCAGCAGCCAAGAGCAGAGCTCCTACAATGAGCAGTTCTTC,CASSQEQSSYNEQFF
TRBD2,-,TRBJ2-3,TRBV2,TGTGCCAGCACGCGGGAGGGGACAGATACGCAGTATTTT,CASTREGTDTQYF
-,-,TRBJ2-1,TRBV5-1,TGCGCCAGCAGCTTGGTGGACTCAATTGACAATGAGCAGTTCTTC,CASSLVDSIDNEQFF
TRBD1,-,TRBJ1-2,TRBV18,TGTGCCAGCTCAGAACAGGGGGTAAACTATGGCTACACCTTC,CASSEQGVNYGYTF
-,-,TRBJ1-1,TRBV5-1,TGCGCCAGCAGTCCAGGCAGCCTGAACACTGAAGCTTTCTTT,CASSPGSLNTEAFF
-,few,TRBJ2-3,TRBV1,TGCACCAGCAGCCAAGAAGGGACTAGCTTCACAGATACGCAGTATTTT,CTSSQEGTSFTDTQYF
TRBD1,-,TRBJ1-4,TRBV18,TGTGCCAGCTCACCACTCCCGACAGGGGGGCAGAGAGGAAAACTGTTTTTT,CASSPLPTGGQRGKLFF
TRBD2,-,TRBJ2-1,TRBV5-1,TGCGCCAGCAGCTTGCGGACTAGCGGGAGGTCAGGCAATGAGCAGTTCTTC,CASSLRTSGRSGNEQFF
TRBD2,once,TRBJ2-7,TRBV11-2,TGTGCCAGCAGCACGGGACTAGCGGGGATCAACTACGAGCAGTACTTC,CASSTGLAGINYEQYF
TRBD2,-,TRBJ2-3,TRBV6-6,TGTGCCAGCAGTTATGAAGCTAGCGGAGCAGATACGCAGTATTTT,CASSYEASGADTQYF
-,once,TRBJ1-1,TRBV29-1,TGCAGCGCCCCAACCGATCGGACGAACACTGAAGCTTTCTTT,CSAPTDRTNTEAFF
-,-,TRBJ2-2,TRBV18,TGTGCCAGCTCACCACCGACAGGGGAGCTGTTTTTT,CASSPPTGELFF
-,-,TRBJ2-7,TRBV7-3,TGTGCCAGCAGCTTAACGTGGAACGACGAGCAGTACTTC,CASSLTWNDEQYF
-,-,TRBJ1-2,TRBV30,TGTGCCCACCGTTCCTATGGCTACACCTTC,CAHRSYGYTF
-,-,TRBJ2-7,TRBV30,TGTGCCTGGAGTGCCGACTACGAGCAGTACTTC,CAWSADYEQYF
-,-,TRBJ2-7,TRBV18,TGTGCCAGCTCACCACTAGGACAGTCCTACGAGCAGTACTTC,CASSPLGQSYEQYF
-,-,TRBJ2-3,TRBV11-1,TGTGCCAGCAGCGACCCTCCCGCGGGTGACACAGATACGCAGTATTTT,CASSDPPAGDTDTQYF
-,-,TRBJ1-1,TRBV18,TGTGCCAGCTCACCAACCGGGGGGGCAGGCACTGAAGCTTTCTTT,CASSPTGGAGTEAFF
TRBD1,-,TRBJ2-7,TRBV4-2,TGTGCCAGCAGCCAAGCTTATAGAGGACAGGGGCGCTACGAGCAGTACTTC,CASSQAYRGQGRYEQYF
TRBD2,-,TRBJ2-7,TRBV5-1,TGCGCCAGCAGCAACTTAGGAACTAGCGGGATTGGGCAGTACTTC,CASSNLGTSGIGQYF
-,-,TRBJ2-1,TRBV2,TGTGCCAGCAGTCCCCCCGGTGAGCAGTTCTTC,CASSPPGEQFF
TRBD1,-,TRBJ2-6,TRBV6-1,TGTGCCAGCACTCAGGGGGACTCTGGGGCCAACGTCCTGACTTTC,CASTQGDSGANVLTF
-,-,TRBJ2-7,TRBV5-4,TGTGCCAGCAGCCAAAGAGAGGACTCAGGGGTCGAGCAGTACTTC,CASSQREDSGVEQYF
-,-,TRBJ1-2,TRBV7-6,TGTGCCAGCAGCTTAGCAGGAGAGGGTGGCTACACCTTC,CASSLAGEGGYTF
-,-,TRBJ2-7,TRBV6-6,TGTGCCAGCAGTTACGACGACAGGTACGAGCAGTACTTC,CASSYDDRYEQYF
-,-,TRBJ2-1,TRBV11-1,TGTGCCAGCACCACCTCTTGGGGATCCTACAATGAGCAGTTCTTC,CASTTSWGSYNEQFF
TRBD1,-,TRBJ2-5,TRBV18,TGTGCCAGCTCACCAGGGACAGGGCAGGTACAAGAGACCCAGTACTTC,CASSPGTGQVQETQYF
-,-,TRBJ1-1,TRBV11-2,TGTGCCAGCAGCCTCCGACAGACGAACACTGAAGCTTTCTTT,CASSLRQTNTEAFF
TRBD1,-,TRBJ1-2,TRBV18,TGTGCCAGCTCACCGGGACAGGGGTCTCTCTATGGCTACACCTTC,CASSPGQGSLYGYTF
-,-,TRBJ2-5,TRBV7-9,TGTGCCAGCAGCCCCCGTGTAAATACGAGGGGCGGGGAGACCCAGTACTTC,CASSPRVNTRGGETQYF
-,once,TRBJ2-2,TRBV29-1,TGCAGCGTTTCTCTCCAGGCCGGGGAGCTGTTTTTT,CSVSLQAGELFF